Reported below is one T cell receptor (beta chain). Its target is not known. TCRdb re-called the 5' RACE reads with MiXCR, one entry per CDR3 protein. The profile shows 62,000 or so distinct CDR3 sequences, more than 25% of them singletons. Study conclusions and caveats: Tumor-infiltrating Treg TCR alpha and beta sequences overlapped most with tumor naive CD4+ T cells, then blood naive. The TCR gene usage of tumor memory CD4+ T cells clustered together with blood and lymph node memory CD4+ cells and with lymph node naive CD4+ cells.

The CDR3 consists of 15 residues. CDR1 ENHRY and CDR2 SYGVKD come from the germline V gene. J was trimmed by 7 bases and V by 5 bases; bases with no gene match: 6. Input material: tumor-infiltrating naive CD4+ T cells sorted from the breast tumor. Documented subset: naive CD4+ T cells, CD4+CD45RA+CD25-. This TCR was recovered from a female donor with breast cancer. The rearrangement uses TRBV10-3 and TRBJ2-1, with TRBD2 identical over 12 bases. The CDR3 DNA is TGTGCCATCAGTACGACTAGCGGGGGTGTAAATGAGCAGTTCTTC. This sequence encodes CAISTTSGGVNEQFF.